The 8 T cell receptor beta chains reported below all come from one sample, sequenced in a study of Tregs in tolerant kidney transplant recipients. TCRdb's copy holds only in-frame clones and misses some; the assay was immunoSEQ multiplex PCR. The sample carries some 47,000 clones, roughly nine tenths recorded once. The nonmyeloablative bone marrow transplants came from related graft donors, with transient mixed chimerism. Material: CD8+ T cells from blood (PBMCs), obtained 12 months after the transplant. The receptors come from a human patient who received a combined kidney and bone marrow transplant. Some T cells may be graft donor cells.

This clone was recorded once. V is TRBV7-9 and J is TRBJ2-7, with D maybe TRBD1 (6 bases). The CDR3 contains 15 residues. Per the germline V gene, CDR1 is SEHNR and CDR2 is FQNEAQ (reference sequence). The V end lost 5 bases, the J end lost 7 bases, and 21 bases lay between the germline ends. The CDR3 nucleotides read TGTGCCAGCAGCCCAACAGGGAGCCCGAAGGAAGAGCAGTACTTC. As protein: CASSPTGSPKEEQYF.

This chain joins TRBV9 and TRBJ2-2, with TRBD2 identical over 8 bases. The V gene end was trimmed by 3 bases and the J gene end by 7 bases; junction bases not matched to a gene: 11. CDR1 and CDR2 (germline): SGDLS, YYNGEE. The CDR3 is 16 amino acids. The CDR3 DNA reads TGTGCCAGCAGCGGCCGAGCGGGAGTCACTTTCGGGGAGCTGTTTTTT. Translated, it gives CASSGRAGVTFGELFF.

The CDR3 here is CASSFSRDEQYF. The CDR3 DNA is TGTGCCAGCAGCTTCTCCCGGGACGAGCAGTACTTC. This sequence joins TRBV11-3 and TRBJ2-7; no clear D. Germline V gene lookup returns CDR1 SGHNT and CDR2 YENEEA. Trimming removed 3 bases from V and 5 bases from J, with 8 bases in between. The CDR3 extends over 12 amino acids.

V usage is TRBV28 and J usage is TRBJ1-5; D is uncertain. The germline V gene has CDR1 MDHEN and CDR2 SYDVKM. The CDR3 covers 13 residues. With 7 bases removed from V and 7 bases from J, the gap between germline ends came to 14 bases. CDR3 amino acids: CASIPLMGQPQHF. For the CDR3, the DNA is TGTGCCAGCATCCCATTGATGGGCCAGCCCCAGCATTTT.

This clone was seen once. Written as DNA, the CDR3 is TGTGCCAGCAGCTTGGGACTGCATGCGACCCAGTACTTC. Amino acids: CASSLGLHATQYF. The gene calls are TRBV7-3 and TRBJ2-5, with D possibly TRBD2 on 6 matching bases. The CDR3 is 13 residues long. Trimming took 3 bases from V and 7 from J, leaving 12 bases between them. Per the germline V gene, CDR1 is SGHTA and CDR2 is FQGTGA.

The chain carries TRBV7-8 and TRBJ1-5, with TRBD1 identical over 9 bases. After removal of 4 bases from V and 6 bases from J, the junction contained 4 bases not matched to a gene. This CDR3 contains 14 residues. The germline V gene has CDR1 SGHVS and CDR2 FQNEAQ. Written as DNA, the CDR3 is TGTGCCAGCAGCTCAGACAGGGGGTCTCAGCCCCAGCATTTT. Its protein product is CASSSDRGSQPQHF.

The chain links TRBV29-1 to TRBJ2-1; tentatively, D is TRBD1 (5 bases). The CDR3 is 12 residues long. The germline V gene has CDR1 SQVTM and CDR2 ANQGSEA. V was cut by 0 bases and J by 7 bases, with 7 bases left in between. The DNA for the CDR3 is TGCAGCGTTGAAGATAGGGGTAATGAGCAGTTCTTC. This encodes CSVEDRGNEQFF.

This clone turned up a few times. V is TRBV4-2 and J is TRBJ2-7; possible D gene TRBD1, 8 bases. Trimming shortened V by 5 bases and J by 3 bases, and 14 bases separated the two germline ends. The length of the CDR3 is 14 residues. Germline V CDR1 and CDR2: LGHNA, YNFKEQ. The CDR3 region is CASSGEGQVYEQYF. CDR3 coding DNA: TGTGCCAGCAGCGGGGAGGGACAGGTCTACGAGCAGTACTTC.